The next 24 T cell receptor beta chains were all read from a single sample in a study of blood T cell repertoires in COVID-19. Clones were read by immunoSEQ multiplex PCR, and TCRdb kept only the in-frame ones, dropping some. The top ten clones hold roughly 4.3% of a sample with approximately 290,000 clones, nearly 90% of them seen once. The sample consisted of PBMCs or T cells enriched from blood (not recorded which). These receptors were obtained from a woman younger than 35 with acute COVID-19.

The V and J genes are TRBV5-6 and TRBJ2-1; no definite D call. Germline V CDR1 and CDR2: SGHDT, YYEEEE. The CDR3 length is 12 residues. The V gene lost 0 bases and the J gene lost 5 bases, with 3 bases spanning the gap. This chain's CDR3 is CASSLANNEQFF. CDR3 nucleotide sequence: TGTGCCAGCAGCTTGGCCAACAATGAGCAGTTCTTC. Supplemented by reference TRBV5-6 and TRBJ2-1, the full variable domain reads DAGVTQSPTHLIKTRGQQVTLRCSPKSGHDTVSWYQQALGQGPQFIFQYYEEEERQRGNFPDRFSGHQFPNYSSELNVNALLLGDSALYLCASSLANNEQFFGPGTRLTVL.

This chain links TRBV28 with TRBJ1-5; D possibly corresponds to TRBD1 (6 bases). In germline, CDR1 is MDHEN, CDR2 SYDVKM. The germline V and J ends were trimmed by 5 bases and 2 bases, with 13 bases remaining between them. The CDR3 extends over 15 amino acids. The chain's CDR3 is CASSLGAVGNQPQHF. The DNA of the CDR3 is TGTGCCAGCAGTCTGGGGGCGGTTGGCAATCAGCCCCAGCATTTT.

A single count supports this clone. The chain recombines TRBV9 with TRBJ2-2; D remains ambiguous. From germline, CDR1 is SGDLS and CDR2 YYNGEE. The germline V and J ends were trimmed by 0 bases and 4 bases, with 10 bases remaining between them. The CDR3 is 15 amino acids. CDR3 sequence reads: CASSVEYRTTGELFF. The CDR3 region has the DNA TGTGCCAGCAGCGTAGAGTATAGAACCACCGGGGAGCTGTTTTTT.

This chain joins TRBV18 and TRBJ1-1, with TRBD1 identical over 10 bases. After removal of 3 bases from V and 1 base from J, the junction contained 5 bases not matched to a gene. Germline V gene sequence: CDR1 KGHSH, CDR2 LQKENI. The length of the CDR3 is 16 residues. The CDR3 DNA reads TGTGCCAGCTCACCCGGGACAGGGGCAGCGAACACTGAAGCTTTCTTT. Translated: CASSPGTGAANTEAFF.

Details on this clone: Other DNA sequences in this sample translate to the same CDR3. V usage is TRBV11-3 and J usage is TRBJ1-1; TRBD1 might be the D (5 bases). CDR1 is SGHNT, CDR2 YENEEA, per germline. The V end lost 1 base, the J end lost 3 bases, and 6 bases lay between the germline ends. The CDR3 length is 13 residues. CDR3 in amino acids: CASSLAGDTEAFF. The CDR3 DNA reads TGTGCCAGCAGCTTAGCGGGGGACACTGAAGCTTTCTTT.

The chain has TRBV28 and TRBJ1-4; TRBD1 might be the D (5 bases). Germline lookup yields CDR1 MDHEN and CDR2 SYDVKM. V was cut by 5 bases and J by 7 bases, with 14 bases left in between. The CDR3 sequence is 14 residues long. In nucleotides, the CDR3 is TGTGCCAGCAGTCCAGACAGATTTGGTGAAAAACTGTTTTTT. As protein: CASSPDRFGEKLFF.

V is TRBV11-1 and J is TRBJ2-7; 8 positions agree with TRBD1. The trim removed 3 bases at V and 5 bases at J, leaving 3 bases unmatched. The V gene's germline CDR1 is SGHAT and CDR2 FQDESV (reference sequence). This CDR3 has 13 amino acids. The CDR3 nucleotides read TGTGCCAGCAGCTTGACAGGGGAAAACGAGCAGTACTTC. This sequence encodes CASSLTGENEQYF.

CDR3 sequence reads: CASSLTAGLAYEQYF. The CDR3 coding sequence is TGCGCCAGCAGCTTGACTGCGGGACTGGCCTACGAGCAGTACTTC. The rearrangement links TRBV5-1 to TRBJ2-7, with D possibly matching TRBD2 (6 bases). In germline, CDR1 is SGHRS, CDR2 YFSETQ. Deletions cut 1 base from V and 2 bases from J, with 13 bases between. The CDR3 spans 15 residues.

J is TRBJ2-5 and V is TRBV5-1; 11 positions agree with TRBD2. This CDR3 has 14 residues. After removal of 4 bases from V and 5 bases from J, the junction contained 4 bases not matched to a gene. Germline CDR1 reads SGHRS; CDR2 reads YFSETQ. DNA of the CDR3: TGCGCCAGCAGCACTAGCGGGAGATTGGAGACCCAGTACTTC. The encoded protein is CASSTSGRLETQYF.

This chain joins TRBV5-6 and TRBJ2-7, with D perhaps TRBD1 (6 bases). Between the trimmed V and J ends, which lost 2 bases and 1 base, there was a span of 16 bases. Germline V gene data show CDR1 as SGHDT and CDR2 as YYEEEE. The CDR3 contains 16 residues. For the CDR3, the DNA is TGTGCCAGCAGCTTCATCGACAGGTTACCTTCCTACGAGCAGTACTTC. This sequence encodes CASSFIDRLPSYEQYF.

The rearrangement links TRBV25-1 to TRBJ2-3; perhaps TRBD1 as D (5 bases). Germline CDR1 is MGHDK and CDR2 is SYGVNS. V gave up 2 bases and J gave up 5 bases, with 20 bases separating them. The CDR3 covers 17 residues. CDR3 loop: CASSEDQGRTLLDTQYF. CDR3 sequence (DNA): TGTGCCAGCAGTGAAGACCAGGGCAGGACCCTTTTAGATACGCAGTATTTT. The complete variable domain, with remaining parts taken from reference TRBV25-1 and TRBJ2-3, reads EADIYQTPRYLVIGTGKKITLECSQTMGHDKMYWYQQDPGMELHLIHYSYGVNSTEKGDLSSESTVSRIRTEHFPLTLESARPSHTSQYLCASSEDQGRTLLDTQYFGPGTRLTVL.

The V call is TRBV28, the J call TRBJ2-5, with D possibly being TRBD1 (5 bases). Trimming cost V 3 bases and J 2 bases, with 7 bases left between them. The CDR3 covers 13 residues. The V gene's germline CDR1 is MDHEN and CDR2 SYDVKM. DNA of the CDR3: TGTGCCAGCAGTTTTCCAGGGCAAGAGACCCAGTACTTC. The encoded protein is CASSFPGQETQYF.

The chain joins TRBV19 to TRBJ1-2; D may be TRBD1 (5 bases). The length of the CDR3 is 14 residues. Looked up from germline, CDR1 is LNHDA and CDR2 is SQIVND (reference sequence). Trimming took 5 bases from V and 6 from J, leaving 16 bases between them. The CDR3 DNA sequence: TGTGCCAGTAGTGCCGAATTAGGGGTCCATGGCTACACCTTC. Its translation is CASSAELGVHGYTF.

V usage is TRBV18 and J usage is TRBJ2-2; 7 bases fit TRBD1. V gave up 0 bases and J gave up 1 base; unmatched junction bases: 2. CDR1 is KGHSH, CDR2 LQKENI, per germline. CDR3 length: 16 amino acids. The CDR3 reads CASSPPHRGNTGELFF. In nucleotides, the CDR3 is TGTGCCAGCTCACCACCCCACAGGGGGAACACCGGGGAGCTGTTTTTT.

The chain combines TRBV6-5 with TRBJ2-7, with unresolved D. Trimming cost V 8 bases and J 1 base, with 6 bases left between them. This CDR3 has 11 residues. CDR1 and CDR2 from the germline V gene are MNHEY and SVGAGI. The CDR3 DNA reads as TGTGCCAGCGTGGAGTCCTACGAGCAGTACTTC. Residues: CASVESYEQYF.

The V gene is TRBV28, the J gene TRBJ1-1; no clear D. Germline V gene sequence: CDR1 MDHEN, CDR2 SYDVKM. The CDR3 is 14 amino acids. V was cut by 6 bases and J by 4 bases, with 15 bases left in between. CDR3 coding DNA: TGTGCCAGCAGCCCCGCCCCCCGAGGCACTGAAGCTTTCTTT. Translated, it gives CASSPAPRGTEAFF.

This rearrangement joins TRBV5-5 to TRBJ2-6, with TRBD2 matching over 7 bases. V was clipped by 2 bases and J by 0 bases; unmatched bases: 2. The CDR3 runs to 16 residues. The V gene's germline CDR1 is SGHKS and CDR2 YYEKEE (reference sequence). The CDR3 DNA sequence: TGTGCCAGCAGCTTCGGGACTAACTCTGGGGCCAACGTCCTGACTTTC. This sequence encodes CASSFGTNSGANVLTF.

This clone is a singleton in its sample. The chain links TRBV28 to TRBJ2-7; TRBD1 agrees at 7 bases. The CDR3 spans 15 residues. Germline CDR1 and CDR2: MDHEN and SYDVKM. Losses at the gene ends were 2 bases for V and 3 bases for J; bases not matched to a gene: 7. CDR3 bases: TGTGCCAGCAGTTTAGGTGGACAGGACATCTACGAGCAGTACTTC. Translating it yields CASSLGGQDIYEQYF.

This clone was seen just once. The genes are TRBV28 and TRBJ1-3; 8 nucleotides align to TRBD1. This CDR3 spans 14 amino acids. The germline gives CDR1 MDHEN, CDR2 SYDVKM. Trimming cost V 11 bases and J 4 bases; bases outside gene matches: 10. This chain's CDR3 is CAVGATGAGNTIYF. The CDR3 region has the DNA TGTGCCGTGGGCGCGACAGGGGCCGGAAACACCATATATTTT.

The chain employs TRBV6-4 and TRBJ2-1; 10 bases are shared with TRBD2. Looked up from germline, CDR1 is MRHNA and CDR2 is SNTAGT. The CDR3 is 15 residues long. Losses at the gene ends were 4 bases for V and 7 bases for J; bases not matched to a gene: 7. The CDR3, as DNA: TGTGCCAGCAGTGGGCTAGCGGGAGAGGGAAATGAGCAGTTCTTC. Protein sequence: CASSGLAGEGNEQFF.

For the CDR3, the DNA is TGTGCCAGCAGCGTCGGACAGAAGATTGGCTATGGCTACACCTTC. Translating gives CASSVGQKIGYGYTF. The chain employs TRBV9 and TRBJ1-2; possibly TRBD1 for D (6 bases). The CDR3 length is 15 residues. V lost 2 bases, J lost 4 bases, and 15 bases lay in between. The germline CDR1 and CDR2 sequences are SGDLS and YYNGEE. Full variable domain (outside the CDR3, taken from reference TRBV9 and TRBJ1-2): DSGVTQTPKHLITATGQRVTLRCSPRSGDLSVYWYQQSLDQGLQFLIQYYNGEERAKGNILERFSAQQFPDLHSELNLSSLELGDSALYFCASSVGQKIGYGYTFGSGTRLTVV.

The rearrangement links TRBV7-3 to TRBJ2-3, with TRBD1 matching over 8 bases. The CDR3 totals 15 residues. The V gene's germline CDR1 is SGHTA and CDR2 FQGTGA. The junction had 6 bases not matched to a gene; V was cut back by 5 bases and J by 2 bases. As DNA, the CDR3 is TGTGCCAGCAGCCGTCCGGGACAGGACACAGATACGCAGTATTTT. Its translation is CASSRPGQDTDTQYF. Based on the CDR3 plus reference TRBV7-3 and TRBJ2-3, the full variable domain is GAGVSQTPSNKVTEKGKYVELRCDPISGHTALYWYRQSLGQGPEFLIYFQGTGAADDSGLPNDRFFAVRPEGSVSTLKIQRTERGDSAVYLCASSRPGQDTDTQYFGPGTRLTVL.

V usage is TRBV7-9 and J usage is TRBJ2-2, with a weak D call TRBD1 (6 bases). The germline V gene encodes CDR1 SEHNR and CDR2 FQNEAQ (reference sequence). V was pared by 3 bases and J by 1 base, with 6 bases between. CDR3 length: 14 amino acids. The DNA for the CDR3 is TGTGCCAGCAGCTTGGACAGGAACACCGGGGAGCTGTTTTTT. Encoded protein: CASSLDRNTGELFF.

This rearrangement joins TRBV2 to TRBJ2-1; tentatively, D is TRBD1 (6 bases). Germline-derived CDR1 and CDR2 are SNHLY and FYNNEI. The CDR3 loop spans 15 amino acids. V shed 6 bases and J shed 0 bases, with 12 bases lying between them. CDR3 residues: CASSEQGSSYNEQFF. CDR3 DNA: TGTGCCAGCAGCGAACAGGGCAGCTCCTACAATGAGCAGTTCTTC. The whole variable domain, remainder taken from reference TRBV2 and TRBJ2-1, is EPEVTQTPSHQVTQMGQEVILRCVPISNHLYFYWYRQILGQKVEFLVSFYNNEISEKSEIFDDQFSVERPDGSNFTLKIRSTKLEDSAMYFCASSEQGSSYNEQFFGPGTRLTVL.